The 4 T cell receptor beta chains presented below share a single source sample, sequenced in a study of blood T cell repertoires in COVID-19. The method was immunoSEQ multiplex PCR; TCRdb's version includes in-frame clones alone and lacks a portion of them. The data hold about 400,000 clones, with approximately 86% observed a single time. What was sequenced was PBMCs or T cells enriched from blood (not recorded which). All receptors derive from a woman aged 40-49 years with acute COVID-19.

The chain links TRBV9 to TRBJ2-2; TRBD1 matches 9 bases. J was trimmed by 3 bases and V by 6 bases; bases with no gene match: 6. The CDR3 extends over 15 amino acids. Germline lookup yields CDR1 SGDLS and CDR2 YYNGEE. Here the CDR3 reads CASNTGQGHTGELFF. The CDR3 DNA sequence: TGTGCCAGCAATACGGGACAGGGTCACACCGGGGAGCTGTTTTTT.

This clone was observed once. The gene calls are TRBV15 and TRBJ2-1; 12 nucleotides match TRBD2. Germline V gene lookup returns CDR1 LNHNV and CDR2 YYDKDF (reference sequence). The CDR3 extends over 15 amino acids. Trimming at V came to 5 bases and at J to 8 bases, leaving 7 bases not matched to a gene. CDR3 in DNA: TGTGCCACCAGCTCGCGGACTAGCGGGGTTGATGAGCAGTTCTTC. Its protein is CATSSRTSGVDEQFF.

The chain employs TRBV11-2 and TRBJ2-7, with TRBD2 matching 8 bases. The V gene's germline CDR1 is SGHAT and CDR2 FQNNGV. The V segment lost 5 bases and the J segment 5 bases; nucleotides outside the gene matches: 8. This CDR3 has 14 residues. The CDR3 DNA is TGTGCCAGCAGCCGGGGGGGGGTTAGGAACGAGCAGTACTTC. This gives the protein CASSRGGVRNEQYF.

This rearrangement joins TRBV5-4 to TRBJ1-2; the match to TRBD1 covers 8 bases. CDR1 is SGHNT and CDR2 is YYREEE in the germline V gene (reference sequence). With 3 bases clipped from V and 8 bases from J, the junction kept 12 bases outside the gene matches. CDR3 size: 15 residues. The CDR3 coding sequence is TGTGCCAGCAGCTCTAGGACAGGGCCGGCTGGGGGCTACACCTTC. Translated, it gives CASSSRTGPAGGYTF.